Included here is one T cell receptor (beta chain) sequence, with context. Antigen specificity is unknown. This record comes from a study of CD8 T cells in Susac syndrome. General study results and limits: The study acknowledged a relatively small number of individuals in its TCR sequencing and HLA analysis.

Random hexamers served to reverse transcribe about 0.5 to 1 ug RNA. MiXCR was run by TCRdb on the immunoSEQ multiplex PCR reads, yielding one entry per CDR3 protein. The data contain 150,000 to 200,000 distinct CDR3 sequences, over 85% of them singletons. The authors carried out high-throughput sequencing of TCR beta. They applied it to CD8+ and CD4+ T cells obtained from blood. Healthy donors served as age- and sex-matched controls. The TEMRA cells underwent FACS enrichment, while the CD8+ and CD4+ T cells underwent negative isolation. Sequences were obtained from CD4+ T cells from PBMCs. The sequence derives from a human donor in good health.

DNA for the CDR3: TGTGCCAGCAGTTTGGGAGGGCCTGGCACAGATACGCAGTATTTT. Protein: CASSLGGPGTDTQYF. This sequence joins TRBV28 and TRBJ2-3; TRBD2 matches 7 bases. The CDR3 loop spans 15 amino acids. The germline V gene has CDR1 MDHEN and CDR2 SYDVKM. The V segment lost 3 bases and the J segment 1 base; nucleotides outside the gene matches: 4.